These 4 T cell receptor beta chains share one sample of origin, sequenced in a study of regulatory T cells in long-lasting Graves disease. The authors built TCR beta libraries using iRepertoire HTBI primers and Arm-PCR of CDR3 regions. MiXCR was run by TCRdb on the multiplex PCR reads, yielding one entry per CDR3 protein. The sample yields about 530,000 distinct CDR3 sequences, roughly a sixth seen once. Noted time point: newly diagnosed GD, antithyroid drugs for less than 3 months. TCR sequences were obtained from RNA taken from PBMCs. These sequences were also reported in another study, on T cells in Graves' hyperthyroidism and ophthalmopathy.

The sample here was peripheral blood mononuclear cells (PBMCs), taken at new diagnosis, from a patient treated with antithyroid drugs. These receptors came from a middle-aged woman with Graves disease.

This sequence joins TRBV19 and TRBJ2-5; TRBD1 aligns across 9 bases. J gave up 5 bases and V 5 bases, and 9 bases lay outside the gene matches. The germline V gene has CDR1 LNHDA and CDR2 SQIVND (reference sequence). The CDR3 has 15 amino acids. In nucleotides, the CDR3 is TGTGCCAGTAGTGTTATACAGGGGGCTCAGGAGACCCAGTACTTC. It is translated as CASSVIQGAQETQYF.

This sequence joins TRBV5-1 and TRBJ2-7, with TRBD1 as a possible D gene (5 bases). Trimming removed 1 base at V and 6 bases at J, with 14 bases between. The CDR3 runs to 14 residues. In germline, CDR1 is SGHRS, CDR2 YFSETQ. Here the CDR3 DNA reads TGCGCCAGCAGCTTGAAGGGGTCCCTGGGCGAGCAGTACTTC. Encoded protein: CASSLKGSLGEQYF.

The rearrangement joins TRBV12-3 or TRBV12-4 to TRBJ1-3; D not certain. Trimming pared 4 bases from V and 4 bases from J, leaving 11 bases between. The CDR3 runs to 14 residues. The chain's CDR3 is CASSSSPTGNTIYF. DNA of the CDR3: TGTGCCAGCAGTTCCTCACCGACGGGAAACACCATATATTTT.

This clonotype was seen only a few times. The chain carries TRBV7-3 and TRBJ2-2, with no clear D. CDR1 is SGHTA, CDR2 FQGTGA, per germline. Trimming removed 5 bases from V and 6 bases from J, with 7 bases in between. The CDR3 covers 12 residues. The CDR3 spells CASSKNPGELFF. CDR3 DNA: TGTGCCAGCAGCAAGAATCCCGGGGAGCTGTTTTTT.